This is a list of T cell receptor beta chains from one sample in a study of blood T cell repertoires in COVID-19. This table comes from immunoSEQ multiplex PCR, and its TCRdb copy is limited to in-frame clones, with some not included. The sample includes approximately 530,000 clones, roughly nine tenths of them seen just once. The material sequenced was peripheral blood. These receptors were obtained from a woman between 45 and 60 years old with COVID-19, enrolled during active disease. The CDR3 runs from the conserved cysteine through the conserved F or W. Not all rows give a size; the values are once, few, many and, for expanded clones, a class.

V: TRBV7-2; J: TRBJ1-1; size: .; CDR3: CASSLDGTGTEAFF
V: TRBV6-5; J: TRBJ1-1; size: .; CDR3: CASRKTANTEAFF
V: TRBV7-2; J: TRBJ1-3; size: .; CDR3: CASSFTVGNTIYF
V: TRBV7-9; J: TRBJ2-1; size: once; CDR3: CASSLGGTRGKSNEQFF
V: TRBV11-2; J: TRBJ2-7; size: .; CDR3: CASSLDQGTYEQYF
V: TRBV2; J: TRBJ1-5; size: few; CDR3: CASRRGGSNQPQHF
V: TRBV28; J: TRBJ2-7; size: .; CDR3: CASSASSGRGRYEQYF
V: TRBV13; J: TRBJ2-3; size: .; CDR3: CASSGTGLSTDTQYF
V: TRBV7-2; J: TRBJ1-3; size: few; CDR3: CASSSGPTSRNTIYF
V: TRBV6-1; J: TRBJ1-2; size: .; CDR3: CASSEATGPKYGYTF
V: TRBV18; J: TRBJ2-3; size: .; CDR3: CASSPQRGAENTQYF
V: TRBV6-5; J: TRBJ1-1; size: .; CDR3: CAITNGQNTEAFF
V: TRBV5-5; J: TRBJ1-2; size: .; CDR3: CASSLRGTGANGYTF
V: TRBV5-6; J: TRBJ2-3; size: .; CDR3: CASSLGTAYTDTQYF
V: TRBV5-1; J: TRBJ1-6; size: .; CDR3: CASSLGREFNSPLHF
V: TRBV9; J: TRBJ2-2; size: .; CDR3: CASSSRTGSRAGELFF
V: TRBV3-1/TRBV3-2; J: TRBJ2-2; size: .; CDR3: CASSQVMIREGTGELFF
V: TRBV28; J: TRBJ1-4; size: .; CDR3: CASSSAGATNEKLFF
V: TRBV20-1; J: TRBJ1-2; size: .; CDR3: CSAPYSYGYTF